This T cell receptor (beta chain) comes out of a study of shared clonotypes between healthy human individuals (dated by TCRdb to the early 2020s). In the study overall: The cohort included a few men and a couple of women between 18 and 49 years of age. For each donor, CD4 naive and CD4 memory were each run on three plates, CD8 naive on two plates, and CD8 memory on one plate. To estimate repertoire size and how much clonotypes are shared between individuals, the study performed deep sequencing of blood TCR repertoires from roughly five healthy adults. Libraries were prepared and TCR repertoires were sequenced by different laboratories using diverse techniques, in order to increase sequencing depth and limit assay-specific biases. Per donor, leukapheresis produced somewhere between about 0.85 and 8.9 billion PBMCs.

The donors were healthy, HIV-negative adults who had no recently reported acute infections or vaccinations. Only Caucasian adults living in Nashville, Tennessee, USA were represented among the donors. CD4+ T cells were enriched through magnetic negative selection, after which naive cells were positively selected on CD45RA and the remaining negative fraction served as the memory subset. After blood collection by leukapheresis, PBMCs were isolated using Ficoll-Histopaque density gradient centrifugation and then cryopreserved in the vapor phase of liquid nitrogen. Analytical flow cytometry was used to check the purity and quantity of every magnetically sorted T cell population. Genomic DNA was isolated from each sorted fraction and quantified by UV absorbance on a Nanodrop 2000c. General findings and caveats noted by the study authors: Because the study included only a small number of donors, the genetic and exposure-history diversity represented was limited. Compared with non-shared clonotypes, clonotypes shared by all four sorted-subset donors had higher generation probabilities. Pairwise subsampling indicated that sequencing depth was expected to affect the degree of clonotype sharing among donors. Even with the large sequencing depth, rarefaction of the sorted-subset datasets indicated that sequencing was incomplete. Naive subsets generally had larger estimated clonotype richness than memory subsets did. Only blood was sampled, and tissue TCR repertoires likely differ from those in blood. Approximately 5% of naive CD4, roughly 3.6% of naive CD8, roughly 2.4% of memory CD4, and around 0.4% of memory CD8 clonotypes were shared across several donors.

After removal of 5 bases from V and 6 bases from J, the junction retains 11 bases not matched to a gene. CDR1 KGHSH and CDR2 LQKENI were looked up in the germline V gene. CDR3 length: 15 amino acids, cysteine to phenylalanine. The kept DNA is CDR3 alone, 45 bases in frame from the first base. Comments on this clone: No antigen is known for it. It has no much larger one-base neighbor in the sample; base qualities were not kept.

TCR CDR3 regions were amplified from genomic DNA by multiplex PCR using the deep immunoSEQ assay. Extracted genomic DNA from each cell subset was spread evenly across all wells of several immunoSEQ 96-well plates, with each plate serving as a replicate. For sorted subsets, each replicate PCR was loaded with around 220 ng genomic DNA, equivalent to about 30,000 T cell genomes. Purified libraries were measured with a Qubit 3.0 fluorometer, size-checked on a Bioanalyzer 2100, and measured again with the KAPA Library Quantification kit. Every immunoSEQ 96-well plate was sequenced on a separate single-read 150-cycle Illumina NextSeq 550 flow cell. From the authors' description of their analysis: Because the immunoSEQ output held only junctional sequences and lacked quality scores, the filtering could not match the filtering applied to full-length reads. To assign V/J genes and CDR3, sequences were annotated against IMGT germline references using PyIR, a Python wrapper for IgBLAST v1.9. Reads with weak V/J assignments (E-value above 1e-6), missing CDR3, stop codons, out-of-frame junctions, or ambiguous translated residues were removed. V3J clonotypes were defined by identical inferred V gene, J gene, and CDR3 amino acid sequence. Percentage overlap between repertoires was calculated by dividing the number of shared unique clonotypes by the size of the smaller repertoire. RTK rarefaction, the Chao1 estimator, and Recon v2.1 estimates of unobserved clonotypes were used to assess repertoire richness. OLGA was used to compute generation probabilities for all TCRbeta clonotypes that the gDNA method yielded from a handful of donors. This immuneACCESS table, as held by TCRdb, lists in-frame sequences with V and J called but not all clones. Of the missing ones, under half trace to an unresolved V gene in checked studies; the others have no known cause. The DNA gave D and trimming, while V, J and clone size come from that table. The sample yields more than 850,000 clones; around 78% were counted once. The ten largest clones capture roughly 0.56% of the sample.

The receptor was derived from a man aged 18 to 30 in good health. Some clones in this sample may be carry-over from other donors' samples. In this chain, TRBV18 is recombined with TRBJ1-1; 8 middle bases align to TRBD1. Sequencing input: memory CD4+ T cells from PBMCs. The cell subset or site label, read with the paper, signifies: CD45RA-negative fraction. The DNA sequence follows: TGTGCCAGCTCAGTCCGACAGGGGAATGGAGCTGAAGCTTTCTTT. This gives the protein CASSVRQGNGAEAFF.